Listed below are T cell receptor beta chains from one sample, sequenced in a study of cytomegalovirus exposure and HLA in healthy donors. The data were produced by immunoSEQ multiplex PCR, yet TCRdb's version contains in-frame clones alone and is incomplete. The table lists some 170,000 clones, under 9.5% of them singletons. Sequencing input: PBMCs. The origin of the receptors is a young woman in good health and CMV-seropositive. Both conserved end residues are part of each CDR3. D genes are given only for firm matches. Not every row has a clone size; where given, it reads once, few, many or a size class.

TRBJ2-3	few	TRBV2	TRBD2	CASSVEREGYTQYF	TGTGCCAGCAGTGTCGAGCGGGAGGGCTATACGCAGTATTTT
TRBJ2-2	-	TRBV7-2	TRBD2	CASSFTAGEDGELFF	TGTGCCAGCAGCTTCACAGCGGGAGAGGACGGGGAGCTGTTTTTT
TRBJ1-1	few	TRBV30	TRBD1	CAWSPGTEWVEAFF	TGTGCCTGGTCACCCGGGACAGAGTGGGTGGAAGCTTTCTTT
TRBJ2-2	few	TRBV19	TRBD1	CASEQGAGGELFF	TGTGCCAGTGAACAGGGGGCCGGCGGGGAGCTGTTTTTT
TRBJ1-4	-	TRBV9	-	CASSAEGGHPNEKLFF	TGTGCCAGCAGCGCCGAGGGCGGGCACCCTAATGAAAAACTGTTTTTT
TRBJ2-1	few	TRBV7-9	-	CASSFGGGIYEQFF	TGTGCCAGCAGCTTTGGAGGGGGCATCTATGAGCAGTTCTTC
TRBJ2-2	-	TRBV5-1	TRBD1	CASSSGTANTGELFF	TGCGCCAGCAGCTCAGGGACAGCGAACACCGGGGAGCTGTTTTTT
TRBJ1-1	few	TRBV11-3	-	CASSLQGNTEAFF	TGTGCCAGCAGCTTACAGGGGAACACTGAAGCTTTCTTT
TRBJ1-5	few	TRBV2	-	CASSDLASNQPQHF	TGTGCCAGCAGTGATTTGGCTAGCAATCAGCCCCAGCATTTT
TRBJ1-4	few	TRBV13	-	CASSSRERLREKLFF	TGTGCCAGCAGCTCCCGGGAGAGATTACGGGAAAAACTGTTTTTT
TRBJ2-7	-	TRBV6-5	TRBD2	CASSYGTSGYEQYF	TGTGCCAGCAGTTACGGGACTAGCGGGTACGAGCAGTACTTC
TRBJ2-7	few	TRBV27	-	CASGRGHSYEQYF	TGTGCCAGCGGCAGGGGCCACTCCTACGAGCAGTACTTC
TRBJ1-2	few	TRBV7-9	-	CASSSRSGNLYGYTF	TGTGCCAGCAGCTCGAGATCGGGAAACCTATATGGCTACACCTTC
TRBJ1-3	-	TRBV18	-	CASSPKGDIPHTIYF	TGTGCCAGCTCACCTAAAGGGGACATCCCTCACACCATATATTTT
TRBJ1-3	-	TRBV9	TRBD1	CASSVVGAGGAEGNTIYF	TGTGCCAGCAGCGTAGTAGGTGCAGGGGGCGCGGAGGGAAACACCATATATTTT
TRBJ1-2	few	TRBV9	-	CASSVDGGHYGYTF	TGTGCCAGCAGCGTAGACGGAGGGCACTATGGCTACACCTTC
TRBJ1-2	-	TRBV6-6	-	CASSSSPTGNYGYTF	TGTGCCAGCAGTTCCTCCCCCACGGGAAACTATGGCTACACCTTC
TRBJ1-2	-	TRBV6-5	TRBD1	CASSLTGGLNYGYTF	TGTGCCAGCAGCCTTACAGGGGGCCTAAACTATGGCTACACCTTC
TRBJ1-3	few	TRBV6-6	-	CASRTGSGAIYF	TGTGCCAGCAGAACAGGGTCAGGGGCCATATATTTT
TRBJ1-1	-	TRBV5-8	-	CASSFSVVFAEAFF	TGTGCCAGCAGCTTTTCGGTGGTGTTTGCTGAAGCTTTCTTT
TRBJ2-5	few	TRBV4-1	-	CASSQAGVVETQYF	TGCGCCAGCAGCCAAGCGGGAGTAGTGGAGACCCAGTACTTC
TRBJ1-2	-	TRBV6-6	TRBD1	CATGGGDHGYTF	TGTGCCACAGGAGGGGGCGACCATGGCTACACCTTC
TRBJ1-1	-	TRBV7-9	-	CASSPVPGDTEAFF	TGTGCCAGCAGCCCCGTGCCGGGTGACACTGAAGCTTTCTTT
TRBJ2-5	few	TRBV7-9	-	CASSLVAAAGGETQYF	TGTGCCAGCAGCTTAGTTGCGGCGGCCGGAGGGGAGACCCAGTACTTC
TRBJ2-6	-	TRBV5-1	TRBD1	CASSQGQGIVTGANVLTF	TGCGCCAGCAGCCAGGGACAGGGGATAGTCACTGGGGCCAACGTCCTGACTTTC
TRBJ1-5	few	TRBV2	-	CASSEIVNNQPQHF	TGTGCCAGCAGTGAAATAGTCAACAATCAGCCCCAGCATTTT
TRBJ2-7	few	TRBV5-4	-	CASSSSWGAESSYEQYF	TGTGCCAGCAGCTCTTCCTGGGGAGCGGAAAGCTCCTACGAGCAGTACTTC
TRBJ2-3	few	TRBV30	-	CAWQTSWTDTQYF	TGTGCCTGGCAAACTAGTTGGACAGATACGCAGTATTTT
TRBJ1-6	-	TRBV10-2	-	CASSEEVEITPLHF	TGCGCCAGCAGTGAGGAGGTGGAGATAACACCCCTCCACTTT
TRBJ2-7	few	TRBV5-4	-	CASSRQASDEQYF	TGTGCCAGCAGCCGACAGGCCTCGGACGAGCAGTACTTC
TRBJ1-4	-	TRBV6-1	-	CASSVRWSAHEKLFF	TGTGCCAGCAGTGTAAGATGGTCCGCGCATGAAAAACTGTTTTTT
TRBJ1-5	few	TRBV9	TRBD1	CASSGRQGADQPQHF	TGTGCCAGCAGCGGGAGACAGGGAGCCGATCAGCCCCAGCATTTT
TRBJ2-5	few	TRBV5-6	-	CASSGLQETQYF	TGTGCCAGCAGTGGCTTACAAGAGACCCAGTACTTC
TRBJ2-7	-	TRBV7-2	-	CASSFDSPGYEQYF	TGTGCCAGCAGCTTTGACTCCCCCGGCTACGAGCAGTACTTC
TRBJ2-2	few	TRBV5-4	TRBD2	CASSPELAGANTGELFF	TGTGCCAGCAGCCCCGAACTAGCGGGAGCGAACACCGGGGAGCTGTTTTTT
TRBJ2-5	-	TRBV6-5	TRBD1	CASSPADRGKTQYF	TGTGCCAGCAGTCCCGCAGACAGGGGCAAGACCCAGTACTTC
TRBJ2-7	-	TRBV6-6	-	CASLVGGSAYEQYF	TGTGCCAGCCTGGTCGGGGGTAGTGCCTACGAGCAGTACTTC
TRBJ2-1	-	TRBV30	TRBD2	CAWSARTGTSGGNEQFF	TGTGCCTGGAGTGCCCGGACCGGGACTAGTGGGGGAAATGAGCAGTTCTTC
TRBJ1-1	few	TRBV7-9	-	CASSLGFGNTEAFF	TGTGCCAGCAGCTTAGGTTTCGGGAACACTGAAGCTTTCTTT
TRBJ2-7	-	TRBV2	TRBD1	CASRLERDSYEQYF	TGTGCCAGCAGACTCGAACGGGACAGCTACGAGCAGTACTTC
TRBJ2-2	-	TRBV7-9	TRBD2	CASSPRSGTSGRTGGELFF	TGTGCCAGCAGCCCACGGTCCGGGACTAGCGGGAGAACGGGCGGGGAGCTGTTTTTT
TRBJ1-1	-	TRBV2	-	CASTQRGTEAFF	TGTGCCAGCACCCAAAGGGGAACTGAAGCTTTCTTT
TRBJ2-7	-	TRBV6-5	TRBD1	CASSYSDRGPYEQYF	TGTGCCAGCAGTTACTCCGACAGGGGACCCTACGAGCAGTACTTC
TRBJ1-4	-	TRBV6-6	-	CASSLDTATNEKLFF	TGTGCCAGCAGTTTGGACACCGCAACTAATGAAAAACTGTTTTTT
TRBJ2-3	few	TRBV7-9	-	CASSSRAPGTQYF	TGTGCCAGCAGCTCGCGGGCCCCCGGTACGCAATATTTT
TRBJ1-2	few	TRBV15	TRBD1	CATSVSGGQGPNYGYTF	TGTGCCACCAGCGTCTCGGGCGGACAGGGGCCTAACTATGGCTACACCTTC
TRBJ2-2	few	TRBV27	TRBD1	CASSPPSGQGKGTGELFF	TGTGCCAGCAGTCCCCCCTCCGGACAGGGAAAGGGCACCGGGGAGCTGTTTTTT
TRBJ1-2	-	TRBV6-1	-	CASSPSGSMYGYTF	TGTGCCAGCAGCCCTAGCGGTTCTATGTATGGCTACACCTTC
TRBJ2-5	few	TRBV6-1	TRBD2	CASSDGWLAGLETQYF	TGTGCCAGCAGTGACGGATGGCTAGCGGGTCTAGAGACCCAGTACTTC
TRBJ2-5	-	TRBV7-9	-	CASSFKRRETQYF	TGTGCCAGCAGCTTTAAACGTCGGGAGACCCAGTACTTC
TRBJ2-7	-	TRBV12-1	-	CASSPGGRAYEQYF	TGTGCCAGCAGCCCGGGCGGGAGGGCCTACGAGCAGTACTTC
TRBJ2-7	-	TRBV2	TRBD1	CASRRTGVGVDYEQYF	TGTGCCAGCAGGAGGACAGGGGTCGGCGTGGACTACGAGCAGTACTTC
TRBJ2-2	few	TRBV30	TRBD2	CASERGGTGELFF	TGTGCCTCCGAGCGGGGTGGCACCGGGGAGCTGTTTTTT